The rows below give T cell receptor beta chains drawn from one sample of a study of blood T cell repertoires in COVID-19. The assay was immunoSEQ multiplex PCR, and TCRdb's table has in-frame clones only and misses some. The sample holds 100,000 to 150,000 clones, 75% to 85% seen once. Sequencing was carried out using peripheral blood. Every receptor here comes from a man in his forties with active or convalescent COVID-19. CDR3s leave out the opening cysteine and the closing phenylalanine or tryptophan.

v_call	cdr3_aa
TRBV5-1	ASSKGDYEQY
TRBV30	AWSGLGLSGNTIY
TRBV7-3	ASSLGPGTSEETQY
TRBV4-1	ASSQGGGGGLF
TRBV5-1	ASSLAGYSNQPQH
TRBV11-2	ASSLGRGQQVTDTQY
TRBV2	ARWTGGNTIY
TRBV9	ASSPPTGGTEAF
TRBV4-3	ASSQDYSSSYNSPLH
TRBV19	ASSQERGPTDTQY
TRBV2	ASSESTVSTHEQF
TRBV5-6	ASGQTGELF
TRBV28	ASSAGTASGANVLT
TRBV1	TSSPPDGGNEQF
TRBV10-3	AISQGLAVNYEQY
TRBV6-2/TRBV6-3	ASSYGQPIQKLF
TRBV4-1	ASRHTVGGTDTQY
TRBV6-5	ASSYGLSTDTQY